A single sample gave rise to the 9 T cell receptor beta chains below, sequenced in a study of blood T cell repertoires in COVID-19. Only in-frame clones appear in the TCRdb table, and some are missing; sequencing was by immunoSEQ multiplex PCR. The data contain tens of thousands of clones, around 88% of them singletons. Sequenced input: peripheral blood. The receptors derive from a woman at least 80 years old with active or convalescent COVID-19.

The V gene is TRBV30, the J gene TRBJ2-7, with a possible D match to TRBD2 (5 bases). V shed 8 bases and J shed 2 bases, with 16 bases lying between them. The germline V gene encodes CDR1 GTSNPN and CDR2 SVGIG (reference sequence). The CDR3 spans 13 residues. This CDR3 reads CAPTAGRTYEQYF. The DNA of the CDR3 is TGTGCCCCCACCGCGGGTAGAACCTACGAGCAGTACTTC.

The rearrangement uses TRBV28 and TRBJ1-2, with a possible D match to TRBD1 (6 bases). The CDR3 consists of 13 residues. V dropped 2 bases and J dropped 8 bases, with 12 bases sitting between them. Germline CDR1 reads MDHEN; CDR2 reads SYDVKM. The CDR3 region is CASSLNGQRGYTF. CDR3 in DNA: TGTGCCAGCAGTTTAAACGGACAGAGGGGCTACACCTTC.

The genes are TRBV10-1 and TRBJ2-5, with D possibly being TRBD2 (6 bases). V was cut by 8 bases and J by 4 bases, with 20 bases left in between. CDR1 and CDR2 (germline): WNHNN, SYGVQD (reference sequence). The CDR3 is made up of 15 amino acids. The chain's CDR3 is CASRFGSSDGETQYF. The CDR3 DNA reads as TGCGCCAGCCGGTTCGGGAGCTCGGATGGAGAGACCCAGTACTTC.

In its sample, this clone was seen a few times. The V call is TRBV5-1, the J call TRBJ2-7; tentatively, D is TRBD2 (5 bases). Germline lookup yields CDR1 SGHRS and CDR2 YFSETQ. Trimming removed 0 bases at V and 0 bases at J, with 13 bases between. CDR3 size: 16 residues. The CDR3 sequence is CASSLGLSASSYEQYF. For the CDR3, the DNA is TGCGCCAGCAGCTTGGGCCTTAGCGCCAGCTCCTACGAGCAGTACTTC.

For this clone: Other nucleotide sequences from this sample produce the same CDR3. This chain's CDR3 is CAWRGLAGRGTQYF. The CDR3 nucleotides read TGTGCCTGGAGGGGGCTAGCGGGGAGGGGGACCCAGTACTTC. This chain joins TRBV30 and TRBJ2-5; 9 positions match TRBD2. CDR1 and CDR2 from the germline V gene are GTSNPN and SVGIG (reference sequence). V dropped 3 bases and J dropped 7; count of bases not matched to a gene: 9. This CDR3 has 14 residues.

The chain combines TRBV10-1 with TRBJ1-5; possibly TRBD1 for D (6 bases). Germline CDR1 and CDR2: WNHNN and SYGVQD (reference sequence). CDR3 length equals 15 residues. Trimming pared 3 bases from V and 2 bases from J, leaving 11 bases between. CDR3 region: CASSERGGGNQPQHF. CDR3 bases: TGCGCCAGCAGTGAAAGGGGGGGAGGCAATCAGCCCCAGCATTTT.

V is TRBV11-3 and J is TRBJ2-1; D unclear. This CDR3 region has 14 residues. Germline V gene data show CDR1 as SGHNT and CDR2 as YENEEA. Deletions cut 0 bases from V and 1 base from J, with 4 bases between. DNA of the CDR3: TGTGCCAGCAGCTTAGATTCATCCTACAATGAGCAGTTCTTC. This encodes CASSLDSSYNEQFF.

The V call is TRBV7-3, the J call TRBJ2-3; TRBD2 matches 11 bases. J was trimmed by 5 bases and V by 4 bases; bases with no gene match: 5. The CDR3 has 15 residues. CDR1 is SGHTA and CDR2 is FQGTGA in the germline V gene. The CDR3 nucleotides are TGTGCCAGCAGCTCTCGACTAGCGGGGCTAGATACGCAGTATTTT. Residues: CASSSRLAGLDTQYF.

The CDR3 DNA is TGTGCCAGCAGTTCCTTCCTGGTCAGGGCCGGGGAGCTGTTTTTT. Translating it yields CASSSFLVRAGELFF. The chain joins TRBV7-2 to TRBJ2-2, with TRBD1 as a possible D gene (5 bases). Trimming stripped 6 bases from V and 6 bases from J, with 17 bases between. The CDR3 has 15 residues. Germline CDR1 SGHTA, CDR2 FQGNSA.